Listed below are T cell receptor beta chains from one sample, sequenced in a study of control samples from healthy donors and cancer patients. Clones were read by immunoSEQ multiplex PCR, and TCRdb kept only the in-frame ones, dropping some. This table has some 13,000 clones, roughly 79% appearing once. Sequencing was done on a sample of formalin-fixed, paraffin-embedded tissue. All receptors derive from a male donor with melanoma. CDR3s include the opening cysteine and the closing phenylalanine or tryptophan. Fields, in order: V gene, D gene, clone size, J gene, CDR3 DNA, CDR3 protein. D genes are given only for firm matches. Size tells how often a clone was seen (once, few, many) or the class of an expanded clone, and some rows leave it out.

>TRBV5-1|-|-|TRBJ1-1
TGCGCCAGCAGCCTACTTGGGGCTACGGTTGTTGACACTGAAGCTTTCTTT
CASSLLGATVVDTEAFF
>TRBV10-3|TRBD1|few|TRBJ2-2
TGTGCCACGCGCCGGACAGGGAACACCGGGGAGCTGTTTTTT
CATRRTGNTGELFF
>TRBV19|-|few|TRBJ1-5
TGTGCCAGTAGTATATCTTTTAGCAATCAGCCCCAGCATTTT
CASSISFSNQPQHF
>TRBV2|-|-|TRBJ1-4
TGTGCCAGCAGTGAAAAGGGTCAAGCTAATGAAAAACTGTTTTTT
CASSEKGQANEKLFF
>TRBV5-1|-|-|TRBJ1-5
TGCGCCAGCAGACTACCCCGGGACGTATATCAGCCCCAGCATTTT
CASRLPRDVYQPQHF
>TRBV6-1|-|-|TRBJ1-5
TGTGCCAGCAGTGAAGCGAGGGGCAATCAGCCCCAGCATTTT
CASSEARGNQPQHF
>TRBV7-8|-|-|TRBJ2-6
TGTGCCAGCAGCCGGGGCTGGGGGACTGGGGCCAACGTCCTGACTTTC
CASSRGWGTGANVLTF
>TRBV4-1|-|once|TRBJ1-5
TGCGCCAGCAGCCCACTGACAGGTAGCAATCAGCCCCAGCATTTT
CASSPLTGSNQPQHF
>TRBV6-2/TRBV6-3|-|-|TRBJ1-5
TGTGCCAGCAGCCCCGGGACGCCCCGCCAGCCCCAGCATTTT
CASSPGTPRQPQHF
>TRBV14|TRBD1|-|TRBJ2-7
TGTGCCAGCAGCCTAGAGGGACAGGGGGCCTACGAGCAGTACTTC
CASSLEGQGAYEQYF
>TRBV29-1|-|-|TRBJ1-1
TGCAGCGTTGTTTCGGGTAGGAGGAACACTGAAGCTTTCTTT
CSVVSGRRNTEAFF
>TRBV9|TRBD2|-|TRBJ2-5
TGTGCCAGCAGCGACGGGACTAGCGGGGGGGCCGGGGTTGAGACCCAGTACTTC
CASSDGTSGGAGVETQYF
>TRBV4-1|-|-|TRBJ2-2
TGCGCCAGCAGCCAAGAGTTTACCATAACCGGGGAGCTGTTTTTT
CASSQEFTITGELFF
>TRBV24-1|TRBD1|-|TRBJ2-3
TGTGCCACCAGTTTATCTGGACAGGGTGTTCGTACGCAGTATTTT
CATSLSGQGVRTQYF
>TRBV11-2|-|-|TRBJ1-2
TGTGCCAGCAGCTCCTATATGGGCGGTAACTATGGCTACACCTTC
CASSSYMGGNYGYTF
>TRBV5-5|-|-|TRBJ1-5
TGTGCCAGCAGCTTGGGATCAGGGGTCGGCAATCAGCCCCAGCATTTT
CASSLGSGVGNQPQHF
>TRBV9|TRBD2|-|TRBJ2-3
TGTGCCAGCAGCGTAGGTATCTCGAGCGGGGCTTCAGATACGCAGTATTTT
CASSVGISSGASDTQYF
>TRBV6-6|-|-|TRBJ1-5
TGTGCCAGCAGTTACCTCTCCCGGGTTCCTAATCAGCCCCAGCATTTT
CASSYLSRVPNQPQHF
>TRBV7-8|-|-|TRBJ1-4
TGTGCCAGCAGCACCCGGGACACTAATGAAAAACTGTTTTTT
CASSTRDTNEKLFF
>TRBV7-8|-|-|TRBJ2-7
TGTGCCAGCAGCTTAGCCGCGGGCAGGGCGAGCTCCTACGAGCAGTACTTC
CASSLAAGRASSYEQYF
>TRBV10-3|TRBD1|once|TRBJ1-1
TGTGCCATCAGGGACAGGGGCGTCCTGAACACTGAAGCTTTCTTT
CAIRDRGVLNTEAFF
>TRBV21-1|-|-|TRBJ2-3
TGTGCCAGCAGCAATGAGGTCACAGATACGCAGTATTTT
CASSNEVTDTQYF
>TRBV11-2|TRBD1|-|TRBJ2-1
TGTGCCAGCAGCCCCGGGGGACAGGGATACAATGAGCAGTTCTTC
CASSPGGQGYNEQFF
>TRBV5-6|TRBD1|-|TRBJ2-1
TGTGCCAGCAGCTTGGCCGGGACAGGGGATCTATGGAATGAGCAGTTCTTC
CASSLAGTGDLWNEQFF
>TRBV7-2|-|-|TRBJ1-5
TGTGCCAGCAGCACCGCTATGATGGGACAGCCCCAGCATTTT
CASSTAMMGQPQHF
>TRBV4-2|-|-|TRBJ1-4
TGTGCCAGCAGGGTGACGTGGGGCGGCGGTGAAAAACTGTTTTTT
CASRVTWGGGEKLFF
>TRBV7-8|-|few|TRBJ1-5
TGTGCCAGCAGCCCCCTACACGGGCAGCCCCAGCATTTT
CASSPLHGQPQHF
>TRBV19|-|-|TRBJ2-5
TGTGCCAGTAGTAATGAGGGCAGCCTAGGGGAGACCCAGTACTTC
CASSNEGSLGETQYF
>TRBV7-9|TRBD1|-|TRBJ2-1
TGTGCCAGCAGCTTACAGACAGGGGAGGATGAGCAGTTCTTC
CASSLQTGEDEQFF
>TRBV12-3/TRBV12-4|TRBD1|-|TRBJ2-5
TGTGCCACCTCGCTGACAGGGCGAGAGACCCAGTACTTC
CATSLTGRETQYF
>TRBV11-2|-|-|TRBJ1-1
TGTGCCAGCACGCTTACAGGGATAGGGGCTGAAGCTTTCTTT
CASTLTGIGAEAFF
>TRBV6-2/TRBV6-3|-|-|TRBJ2-1
TGTGCCAGCAGTTACGGGTATTATGAGCAGTTCTTC
CASSYGYYEQFF
>TRBV11-3|-|-|TRBJ1-6
TGTGCCAGCAGCTTAAGTACGAATTCACCCCTCCACTTT
CASSLSTNSPLHF
>TRBV5-4|TRBD2|-|TRBJ2-7
TGTGCCAGCAGTCGGACTAGCTCCTACGAGCAGTACTTC
CASSRTSSYEQYF
>TRBV7-2|-|-|TRBJ1-1
TGTGCCAGCAGCCGTAACAGGAACACTGAAGCTTTCTTT
CASSRNRNTEAFF
>TRBV6-2/TRBV6-3|-|few|TRBJ1-5
TGTGCCAGCAGCAGGACTGCGAATCAGCCCCAGCATTTT
CASSRTANQPQHF
>TRBV3-1/TRBV3-2|-|once|TRBJ2-1
TGTGCCACCGGTAGCCCGTACAATGAGCAGTTCTTC
CATGSPYNEQFF
>TRBV5-1|TRBD1|-|TRBJ1-4
TGCGCCAGCAGTCCGGGACAGGGGGTTGAAAAACTGTTTTTT
CASSPGQGVEKLFF
>TRBV6-1|TRBD1|-|TRBJ1-1
TGTGCCAGCAGTGAGAGGACAGGGGAAGCTTTCTTT
CASSERTGEAFF
>TRBV19|-|-|TRBJ1-2
TGTGCCAGTAGTACGACAGTGGGGGGCTACACCTTC
CASSTTVGGYTF
>TRBV12-5|-|-|TRBJ2-1
TGTGCTAGTGGTTTTCAGGGTGAGCAGTTCTTC
CASGFQGEQFF
>TRBV7-2|TRBD2|-|TRBJ2-5
TGTGCCAGCAGCCCATCGGTGGCGGGGGGGCTTGAGACCCAGTACTTC
CASSPSVAGGLETQYF